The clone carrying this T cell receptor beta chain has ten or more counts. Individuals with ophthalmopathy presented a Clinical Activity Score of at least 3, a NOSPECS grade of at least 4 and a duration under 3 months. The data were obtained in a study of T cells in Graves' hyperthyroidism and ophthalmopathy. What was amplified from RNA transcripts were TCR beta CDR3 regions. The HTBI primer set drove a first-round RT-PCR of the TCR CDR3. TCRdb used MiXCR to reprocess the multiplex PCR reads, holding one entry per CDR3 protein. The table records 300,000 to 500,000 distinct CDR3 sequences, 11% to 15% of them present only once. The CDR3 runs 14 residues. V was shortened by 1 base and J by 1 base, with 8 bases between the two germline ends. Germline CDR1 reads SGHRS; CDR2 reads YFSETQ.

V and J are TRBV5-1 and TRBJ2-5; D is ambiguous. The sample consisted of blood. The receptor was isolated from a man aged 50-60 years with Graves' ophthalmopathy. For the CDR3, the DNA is TGCGCCAGCAGCTTGATGTCAGTCCAAGAGACCCAGTACTTC. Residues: CASSLMSVQETQYF.